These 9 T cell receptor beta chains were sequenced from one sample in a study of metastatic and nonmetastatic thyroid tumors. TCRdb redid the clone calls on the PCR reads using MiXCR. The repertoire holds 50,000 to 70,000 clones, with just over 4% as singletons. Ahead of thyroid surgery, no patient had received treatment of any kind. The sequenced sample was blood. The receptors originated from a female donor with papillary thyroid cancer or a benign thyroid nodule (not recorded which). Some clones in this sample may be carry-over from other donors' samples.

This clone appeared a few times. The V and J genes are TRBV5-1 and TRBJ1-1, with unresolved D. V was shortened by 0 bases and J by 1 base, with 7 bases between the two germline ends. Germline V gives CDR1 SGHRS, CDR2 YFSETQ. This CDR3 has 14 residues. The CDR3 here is CASSLAQANTEAFF. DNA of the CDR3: TGCGCCAGCAGCTTGGCCCAGGCGAACACTGAAGCTTTCTTT.

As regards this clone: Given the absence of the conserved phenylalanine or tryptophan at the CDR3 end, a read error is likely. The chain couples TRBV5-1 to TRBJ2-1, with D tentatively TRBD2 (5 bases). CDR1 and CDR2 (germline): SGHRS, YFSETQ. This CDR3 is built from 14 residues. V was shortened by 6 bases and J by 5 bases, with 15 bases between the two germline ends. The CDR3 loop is CASNVAGIHNEQFS. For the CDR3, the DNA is TGCGCCAGCAACGTGGCGGGTATCCACAATGAGCAGTTCTCC.

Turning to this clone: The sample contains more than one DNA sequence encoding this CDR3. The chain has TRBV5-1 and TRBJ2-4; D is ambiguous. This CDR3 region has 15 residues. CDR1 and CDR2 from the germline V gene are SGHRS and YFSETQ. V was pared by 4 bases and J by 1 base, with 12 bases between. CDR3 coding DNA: TGCGCCAGCAGCGTCCCCCTACAGGCCAAAAACATTCAGTACTTC. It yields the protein CASSVPLQAKNIQYF. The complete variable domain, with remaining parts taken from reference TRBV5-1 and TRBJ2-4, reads KAGVTQTPRYLIKTRGQQVTLSCSPISGHRSVSWYQQTPGQGLQFLFEYFSETQRNKGNFPGRFSGRQFSNSRSEMNVSTLELGDSALYLCASSVPLQAKNIQYFGAGTRLSVL.

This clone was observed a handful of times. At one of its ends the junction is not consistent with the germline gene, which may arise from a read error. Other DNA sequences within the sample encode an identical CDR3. The CDR3 loop reads CASSWGGGGSIGYTF. For the CDR3, the DNA is TGTGCCAGCAGTTGGGGAGGAGGCGGATCAATAGGGTACACATTC. The J gene is TRBJ1-2, the V gene TRBV28, with D hard to call. Germline loops: CDR1 MDHEN, CDR2 SYDVKM. This CDR3 contains 15 residues.

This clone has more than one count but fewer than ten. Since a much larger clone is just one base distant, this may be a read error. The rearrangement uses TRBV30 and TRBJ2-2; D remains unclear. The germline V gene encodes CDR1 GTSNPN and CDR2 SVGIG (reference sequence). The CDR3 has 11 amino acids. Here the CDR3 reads CVWSVSGELFF. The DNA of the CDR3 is TGTGTCTGGAGTGTTTCCGGGGAGCTGTTTTTT.

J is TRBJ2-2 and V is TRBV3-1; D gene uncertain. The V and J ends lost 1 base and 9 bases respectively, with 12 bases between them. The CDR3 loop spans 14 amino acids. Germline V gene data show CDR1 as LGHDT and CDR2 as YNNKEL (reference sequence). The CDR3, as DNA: TGTGCCAGCAGCCAAGCGGTGGGGTCGCGGGAGCTGTTTTTT. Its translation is CASSQAVGSRELFF.

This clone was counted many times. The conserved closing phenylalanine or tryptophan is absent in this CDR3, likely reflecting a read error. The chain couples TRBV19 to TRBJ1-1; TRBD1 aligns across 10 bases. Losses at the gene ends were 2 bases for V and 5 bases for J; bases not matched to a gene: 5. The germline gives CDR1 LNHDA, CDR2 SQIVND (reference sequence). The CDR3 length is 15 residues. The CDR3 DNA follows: TGTGCCAGTAGTATAATCGGGGGACAGGGGACTGAAGCTTTCTCT. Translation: CASSIIGGQGTEAFS.

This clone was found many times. The CDR3 DNA is TGTGCCAGCAGTGCACCCCCCGGGGGGTTGTACGGCTACACCTTC. This encodes CASSAPPGGLYGYTF. The genes are TRBV12-3 or TRBV12-4 and TRBJ1-2; tentatively, D is TRBD1 (5 bases). The CDR3 is made up of 15 amino acids. V was pared by 5 bases and J by 8 bases, with 21 bases between.

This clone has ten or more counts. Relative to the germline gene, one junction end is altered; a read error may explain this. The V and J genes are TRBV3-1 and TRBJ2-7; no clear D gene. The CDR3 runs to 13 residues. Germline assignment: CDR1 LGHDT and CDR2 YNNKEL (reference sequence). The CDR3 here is CASSQGTSDEQYF. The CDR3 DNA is TGTGCCAGCAGCCAAGGGACCTCCGACGAGCAGTACTTC.